These 21 T cell receptor beta chains originate from one sample sequenced in a study of CD8+ T cells in alopecia areata. The authors extracted RNA and reverse transcribed it into cDNA as the sequencing template. Produced via immunoSEQ multiplex PCR; TCRdb's table is partial and in-frame only. The table lists 70,000 or so clones, approximately 64% of them singletons. Sequenced material: CD8+ T cells sorted from blood, taken at week 0. These receptors originate from a human donor with alopecia areata.

This rearrangement joins TRBV7-6 to TRBJ2-2; 8 bases align to TRBD1. Germline lookup yields CDR1 SGHVS and CDR2 FNYEAQ. J lost 4 bases, V lost 0 bases, and 7 bases had no gene match. This CDR3 contains 17 residues. This CDR3 reads CASSLAGQGEGTGELFF. In DNA form, the CDR3 reads TGTGCCAGCAGCTTAGCCGGACAGGGAGAAGGCACCGGGGAGCTGTTTTTT. The full variable domain, in which reference TRBV7-6 and TRBJ2-2 provide the parts outside the CDR3, is GAGVSQSPRYKVTKRGQDVALRCDPISGHVSLYWYRQALGQGPEFLTYFNYEAQQDKSGLPNDRFSAERPEGSISTLTIQRTEQRDSAMYRCASSLAGQGEGTGELFFGEGSRLTVL.

V and J are TRBV27 and TRBJ2-3; 10 nucleotides line up with TRBD2. From germline, CDR1 is MNHEY and CDR2 SMNVEV (reference sequence). The CDR3 sequence is 15 residues long. J lost 7 bases, V lost 4 bases, and 8 bases had no gene match. This CDR3 reads CASSSLAGSGYTQYF. The DNA of the CDR3 is TGTGCCAGCAGTTCACTAGCGGGGAGTGGATATACGCAGTATTTT.

The rearrangement links TRBV4-1 to TRBJ2-3, with D maybe TRBD1 (6 bases). Germline V CDR1 and CDR2: MGHRA, YSYEKL. The CDR3 contains 15 residues. The V gene lost 0 bases and the J gene lost 4 bases, with 11 bases spanning the gap. CDR3 sequence: CASSQDQGWADTQYF. CDR3 in DNA: TGCGCCAGCAGCCAAGATCAGGGGTGGGCAGATACGCAGTATTTT.

This clone was detected only a few times. CDR3 DNA sequence: TGCGCCACTACCTATACAGGGGATGGCACAGATACGCAGTATTTT. It yields the protein CATTYTGDGTDTQYF. The V gene is TRBV4-1, the J gene TRBJ2-3, with 7 bases identical to TRBD1. V shed 10 bases and J 1 base; nucleotides not matched to a gene: 11. This CDR3 has 15 residues. Germline V gene sequence: CDR1 MGHRA, CDR2 YSYEKL.

The chain uses TRBV7-6 and TRBJ2-1; 11 nucleotides line up with TRBD2. Germline trimming cut 5 bases from V and 9 bases from J; bases unmatched to any gene: 9. This CDR3 has 15 residues. From germline, CDR1 is SGHVS and CDR2 FNYEAQ. The CDR3 region has the DNA TGTGCCAGCAGCAGGGTAGCGGGAGGGCCGGGTGAGCAGTTCTTC. This translates into CASSRVAGGPGEQFF.

This rearrangement joins TRBV4-3 to TRBJ2-1; a weak D match, TRBD2 (6 bases). The ends were cut back, 1 base at V and 5 bases at J, with 12 bases in the middle. Germline V gene data show CDR1 as LGHNA and CDR2 as YSLEER. CDR3 size: 15 residues. Here the CDR3 DNA reads TGCGCCAGCAGCCAAGGGGTTGCGGGGAACAATGAGCAGTTCTTC. The encoded protein is CASSQGVAGNNEQFF.

A few counts support this clone. The chain uses TRBV30 and TRBJ2-1; D remains ambiguous. V gave up 0 bases and J gave up 1 base, with 4 bases separating them. The CDR3 has 13 residues. Germline values: CDR1 GTSNPN, CDR2 SVGIG (reference sequence). Here the CDR3 DNA reads TGTGCCTGGAGTGTGGGTTCCTACAATGAGCAGTTCTTC. Its protein is CAWSVGSYNEQFF.

This chain connects TRBV29-1 to TRBJ2-1; D is unresolved. The germline gives CDR1 SQVTM, CDR2 ANQGSEA. Trimming pared 4 bases from V and 12 bases from J, leaving 13 bases between. The CDR3 has 11 residues. CDR3 nucleotide sequence: TGCAGCGTTGCCCGAAACGACGGGCAGTTCTTC. Translated: CSVARNDGQFF.

The rearrangement joins TRBV9 to TRBJ2-6, with a weak D call TRBD1 (5 bases). Germline CDR1 reads SGDLS; CDR2 reads YYNGEE. This CDR3 has 20 amino acids. V lost 4 bases to trimming and J lost 0 bases, with 23 bases between them. The CDR3, as DNA: TGTGCCAGCAGCACGAAGCCCGGTCGACAGACCTACTCTGGGGCCAACGTCCTGACTTTC. It translates to CASSTKPGRQTYSGANVLTF.

V usage is TRBV11-1 and J usage is TRBJ2-5; D remains unclear. The CDR3 is 12 residues long. V lost 3 bases, J lost 7 bases, and 9 bases lay in between. Per the germline V gene, CDR1 is SGHAT and CDR2 is FQDESV (reference sequence). CDR3 coding DNA: TGTGCCAGCAGCTTGGACGGTCGGACCCAGTACTTC. Translation: CASSLDGRTQYF.

The chain couples TRBV28 to TRBJ2-2, with D unclear. Germline V lookup: CDR1 MDHEN, CDR2 SYDVKM. The CDR3 consists of 15 residues. Trimming left V 6 bases short and J 2 bases short, with 13 bases between. The CDR3 DNA sequence: TGTGCCAGCAGCTCCCCTCGCGGAAACACCGGGGAGCTGTTTTTT. Encoded protein: CASSSPRGNTGELFF.

This clone was detected a few times. The rearrangement uses TRBV7-8 and TRBJ2-5, with TRBD2 identical over 7 bases. The V segment lost 5 bases and the J segment 0 bases; nucleotides outside the gene matches: 6. Germline V gene lookup returns CDR1 SGHVS and CDR2 FQNEAQ. The CDR3 is 15 amino acids. The DNA of the CDR3 is TGTGCCAGCAGCCAAATCGCGGGGGACCAAGAGACCCAGTACTTC. Its protein product is CASSQIAGDQETQYF.

This clone was recorded at least ten times. The V call is TRBV11-2, the J call TRBJ2-1; weak D call: TRBD2 (5 bases). V lost 1 base, J lost 9 bases, and 13 bases lay in between. The CDR3 length is 14 residues. Germline V gene lookup returns CDR1 SGHAT and CDR2 FQNNGV. The CDR3 DNA sequence: TGTGCCAGCAGCTTAGCGTGGGGAGATGTTGAGCAGTTCTTC. Encoded protein: CASSLAWGDVEQFF.

The genes are TRBV19 and TRBJ1-5; 12 bases fit TRBD1. CDR3 length: 16 amino acids. Germline CDR1 LNHDA, CDR2 SQIVND (reference sequence). V trimming: 5 bases; J trimming: 7 bases; junction bases outside the gene matches: 9. The CDR3 reads CASSYPGQGARQPQHF. The DNA of the CDR3 is TGTGCCAGTAGTTATCCGGGACAGGGGGCAAGGCAGCCCCAGCATTTT.

CDR3 protein: CASSSQGIGRVTEAFF. The CDR3 nucleotides read TGTGCCAGCAGTTCCCAGGGAATAGGGAGGGTCACTGAAGCTTTCTTT. The chain employs TRBV28 and TRBJ1-1, with D perhaps matching TRBD1 (5 bases). The CDR3 sequence is 16 residues long. Trimming took off 4 bases at V and 4 bases at J, with 19 bases between the two ends. CDR1 is MDHEN, CDR2 SYDVKM, per germline.

The chain uses TRBV30 and TRBJ2-1; D is ambiguous. The germline V gene encodes CDR1 GTSNPN and CDR2 SVGIG (reference sequence). This CDR3 has 11 residues. The V and J ends lost 1 base and 10 bases respectively, with 8 bases between them. The CDR3, as DNA: TGTGCCTGGAGTGGATCTTTAGAGCAGTTCTTC. It specifies CAWSGSLEQFF.

The chain recombines TRBV14 with TRBJ2-6; tentatively, D is TRBD1 or TRBD2 (5 bases each). Trimming took off 6 bases at V and 4 bases at J, with 7 bases between the two ends. CDR3 length equals 13 residues. Germline V gene lookup returns CDR1 SGHDN and CDR2 FVKESK. The CDR3 nucleotides are TGTGCCAGCAGGGGGACCGGGGCCAACGTCCTGACTTTC. Its protein product is CASRGTGANVLTF.

The rearrangement uses TRBV7-9 and TRBJ2-1, with D maybe TRBD2 (5 bases). The CDR3 consists of 14 residues. The V gene lost 5 bases and the J gene lost 8 bases, with 16 bases spanning the gap. Germline CDR1 SEHNR, CDR2 FQNEAQ (reference sequence). This CDR3 reads CASSPGVFSDEQFF. In nucleotides, the CDR3 is TGTGCCAGCAGCCCCGGGGTCTTCTCGGATGAGCAGTTCTTC. The variable domain in full, completed from reference TRBV7-9 and TRBJ2-1, reads DTGVSQNPRHKITKRGQNVTFRCDPISEHNRLYWYRQTLGQGPEFLTYFQNEAQLEKSRLLSDRFSAERPKGSFSTLEIQRTEQGDSAMYLCASSPGVFSDEQFFGPGTRLTVL.

The chain uses TRBV29-1 and TRBJ2-7; 7 bases are a match to TRBD1. The CDR3 spans 14 residues. The germline V gene has CDR1 SQVTM and CDR2 ANQGSEA. V was clipped by 4 bases and J by 2 bases; unmatched bases: 8. CDR3 loop: CSVGGGLPAYEQYF. The CDR3 coding sequence is TGCAGCGTTGGAGGGGGCCTACCGGCCTACGAGCAGTACTTC.

The DNA of the CDR3 is TGTGCCTGGAGCGGAGTATACGAGCAGTACTTC. It is translated as CAWSGVYEQYF. The chain links TRBV30 to TRBJ2-7; the D is unclear. This CDR3 comprises 11 residues. V was pared by 3 bases and J by 4 bases, with 7 bases between. Germline V gene data show CDR1 as GTSNPN and CDR2 as SVGIG (reference sequence).

This chain joins TRBV7-9 and TRBJ2-3; D call uncertain. The V and J ends lost 1 base and 1 base respectively, with 6 bases between them. The CDR3 has 14 residues. CDR1 and CDR2 from the germline V gene are SEHNR and FQNEAQ (reference sequence). The CDR3, as DNA: TGTGCCAGCAGCTTAGGGGTGGGCACAGATACGCAGTATTTT. This encodes CASSLGVGTDTQYF.